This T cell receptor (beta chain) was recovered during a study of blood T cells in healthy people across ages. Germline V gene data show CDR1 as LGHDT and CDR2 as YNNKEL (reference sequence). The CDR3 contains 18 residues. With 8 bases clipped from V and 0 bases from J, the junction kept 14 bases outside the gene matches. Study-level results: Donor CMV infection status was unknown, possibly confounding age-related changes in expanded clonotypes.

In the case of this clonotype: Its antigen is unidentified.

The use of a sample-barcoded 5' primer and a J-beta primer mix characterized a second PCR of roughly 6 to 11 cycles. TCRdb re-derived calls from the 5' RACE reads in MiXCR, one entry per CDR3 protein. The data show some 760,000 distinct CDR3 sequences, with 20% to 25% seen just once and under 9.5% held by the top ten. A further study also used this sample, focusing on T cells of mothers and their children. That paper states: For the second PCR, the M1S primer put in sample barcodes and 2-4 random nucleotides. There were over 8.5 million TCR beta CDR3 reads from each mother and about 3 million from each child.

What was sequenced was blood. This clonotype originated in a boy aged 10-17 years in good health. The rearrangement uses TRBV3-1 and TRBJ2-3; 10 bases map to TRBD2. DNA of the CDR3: TGTGCCAGCTTAGTTAGCGGGAGGCCTCCTCCCAGCACAGATACGCAGTATTTT. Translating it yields CASLVSGRPPPSTDTQYF.